A selection of T cell receptor beta chains follows, all from one sample in a study of blood T cells in healthy people across ages. From the 5' RACE reads, TCRdb called clonotypes with MiXCR, one entry per CDR3 protein. The table records about 1.4 million distinct CDR3 sequences, approximately 63% of them present only once. Input material: blood. The receptor set was obtained from a man between 18 and 29 years old in good health. Each CDR3 is given with its conserved first and last residue. A D gene is named only where the DNA matches it firmly. Only part of the rows carry a size: once, few, many, or a class if the clone is expanded.

d_call	j_call	v_call	clone_size	cdr3_nt	cdr3_aa
-	TRBJ2-7	TRBV20-1	-	TGCAGTGCCAACTCCAGGCACGGCTCCTACGAGCAGTACTTC	CSANSRHGSYEQYF
TRBD2	TRBJ2-1	TRBV20-1	-	TGCAGTGCTCCGAAAACAACTAGCGGTTCCTACAATGAGCAGTTCTTC	CSAPKTTSGSYNEQFF
-	TRBJ2-1	TRBV25-1	-	TGTGCCAGCAGTGAAACGACGGTTATCAATGAGCAGTTCTTC	CASSETTVINEQFF
-	TRBJ2-1	TRBV6-1	-	TGTGCCACCCAACCCGCTCCCAGGTCCTACAATGAGCAGTTCTTC	CATQPAPRSYNEQFF
-	TRBJ2-7	TRBV28	few	TGTGCCAGCAGCCGACCGGGACACCTCTACGAGCAGTACTTC	CASSRPGHLYEQYF
-	TRBJ1-1	TRBV6-2/TRBV6-3	-	TGTGCCAGCAGCTTTCAGGGGATCACTGAAGCTTTCTTT	CASSFQGITEAFF
-	TRBJ1-5	TRBV9	-	TGTGCTAGCAGCGCGACCCCGGACAGTCTCAATCAGCCCCAGCATTTT	CASSATPDSLNQPQHF
TRBD1	TRBJ2-6	TRBV9	-	TGTGCCAGCAGCGGCACCCGGGACAGGGTTTACTTTGGGGCCAACGTCCTGACTTTC	CASSGTRDRVYFGANVLTF
TRBD2	TRBJ2-3	TRBV6-2/TRBV6-3	-	TGTGCCAGCAGTTACCTAGCGGTCCACACAGATACGCAGTATTTT	CASSYLAVHTDTQYF
-	TRBJ2-7	TRBV4-1	-	TGCGCCAGCAGCCAAGAGGCCCTGCCCGACGAGCAGTACTTC	CASSQEALPDEQYF
-	TRBJ2-1	TRBV10-3	few	TGTGCCATCAGTGAGTCTCGTCCACAGGGAGCCTACAATGAGCAGTTCTTC	CAISESRPQGAYNEQFF
-	TRBJ2-7	TRBV12-3/TRBV12-4	few	TGTGCCAGCATCCTGCAGGGGATAAATGACGAGCAGTACTTC	CASILQGINDEQYF
TRBD1	TRBJ2-3	TRBV5-1	few	TGCGCCAGCAGCCCGGACAGGGTCCCAGATACGCAGTATTTT	CASSPDRVPDTQYF
-	TRBJ2-2	TRBV4-1	few	TGCGCCAGCAGGCCCTACACAGGCCCCACCGGGGAGCTGTTTTTT	CASRPYTGPTGELFF
-	TRBJ2-1	TRBV2	-	TGTGCCAGTCTGGCCGGGGAGAGCTCCTACAATGAGCAGTTCTTC	CASLAGESSYNEQFF
TRBD2	TRBJ2-1	TRBV27	-	TGTGCCAGTGGGGGCGGGAGGGCCTCCGGTGAGCAGTTCTTC	CASGGGRASGEQFF
TRBD1	TRBJ2-7	TRBV7-9	-	TGTGCCACCGAGACATTAAGGGACAGAGCCTACGAGCAGTACTTC	CATETLRDRAYEQYF
TRBD1	TRBJ1-5	TRBV6-5	few	TGTGCCAGCAGTAGAGGGACAGGGGAACAGCCCCAGCATTTT	CASSRGTGEQPQHF
-	TRBJ2-3	TRBV20-1	-	TGCAGTGCTAGATCTTTTGGCGGTCGCACAGATACGCAGTATTTT	CSARSFGGRTDTQYF
-	TRBJ1-5	TRBV7-2	-	TGTGCCAGCAGTAAAGGGTATAGCAATCAGCCCCAGCATTTT	CASSKGYSNQPQHF
TRBD1	TRBJ1-1	TRBV4-1	few	TGCGCCAGCAGCCAAGCCGGACAGGGGTGGACTGAAGCTTTCTTT	CASSQAGQGWTEAFF
-	TRBJ2-3	TRBV29-1	few	TGCAGCGTTGATTCCGAGACAGATACGCAGTATTTT	CSVDSETDTQYF
TRBD1	TRBJ1-2	TRBV4-3	-	TGCGCCAGCAGCCAACTGCTGACAGGGTATAACTATGGCTACACCTTC	CASSQLLTGYNYGYTF
-	TRBJ2-5	TRBV29-1	few	TGCAGCGTTGAGCGGGGCAGGGGCGGACAAGAGACCCAGTACTTC	CSVERGRGGQETQYF
TRBD1	TRBJ2-7	TRBV10-3	-	TGTGCCATCAGTGACCCTGGGACAGGGGGTGACGAGCAGTACTTC	CAISDPGTGGDEQYF
TRBD2	TRBJ2-5	TRBV7-2	-	TGTGCCAGCAGCTTATTGGGTAGCGGGGGGGCCCAAGAGACCCAGTACTTC	CASSLLGSGGAQETQYF
-	TRBJ2-7	TRBV2	once	TGTGCCAGCAGCGGGACCGCTCGACTTCAGTACTTC	CASSGTARLQYF
-	TRBJ2-7	TRBV5-1	-	TGCGCCAGCAAGGCAGGGGCCGAGCAGTACTTC	CASKAGAEQYF
-	TRBJ1-1	TRBV29-1	-	TGCAGCGCCCATGGTGGGGGGGACACTGAAGCTTTCTTT	CSAHGGGDTEAFF
TRBD1	TRBJ2-7	TRBV7-9	-	TGTGCCAGCAGCCACAGGGGCTACTACGAGCAGTACTTC	CASSHRGYYEQYF
-	TRBJ2-3	TRBV7-9	-	TGTGCCAGCAGCTTCTCAGTGCGCGCAGATACGCAGTATTTT	CASSFSVRADTQYF
-	TRBJ2-3	TRBV6-5	few	TGTGCCAGCATGGGCGGCGCAGATACGCAGTATTTT	CASMGGADTQYF
-	TRBJ2-1	TRBV2	once	TGTGCCAGTAGGAAGACACCCCGCGATGGAGATGAGCAGTTCTTC	CASRKTPRDGDEQFF
TRBD2	TRBJ2-7	TRBV11-2	-	TGTGCCAGCAGCTCCCCCAGGGACTACGTGAGGAACGAGCAGTACTTC	CASSSPRDYVRNEQYF
-	TRBJ2-1	TRBV5-6	-	TGTGCCAGCAGTTACGCCCCAAGCCCCCCGCCCGATGAGCAGTTCTTC	CASSYAPSPPPDEQFF
-	TRBJ1-5	TRBV4-2	-	TGTGCCAGCAGCCAAGGCCGGTGGGGCAATCAGCCCCAGCATTTT	CASSQGRWGNQPQHF
TRBD2	TRBJ2-1	TRBV4-1	few	TGCGCCAGCAGCCAAGTTGCCGGGGGGGCCTTTTTGCAGTTCTTC	CASSQVAGGAFLQFF
TRBD1	TRBJ1-1	TRBV25-1	few	TGTGCCAGCAGCGGTGACAGGGGCACGGGGAACACTGAAGCTTTCTTT	CASSGDRGTGNTEAFF
-	TRBJ1-1	TRBV4-1	-	TGCGCCAGCAGCCGCAGGGGACATCTCTTAGAGGGAGCTTTCTTT	CASSRRGHLLEGAFF
-	TRBJ2-6	TRBV7-2	few	TGTGCCAGCAGCTTTATAGAGCGCTCTGGGGCCAACGTCCTGACTTTC	CASSFIERSGANVLTF
TRBD1	TRBJ2-5	TRBV5-1	-	TGCGCCAGCAGCTGGACGGGACAGGGTACGCCCCAGTACTTC	CASSWTGQGTPQYF
TRBD2	TRBJ2-7	TRBV27	few	TGTGCCAGCATGGCTAGCGGTGCGTACGAGCAGTACTTC	CASMASGAYEQYF
-	TRBJ2-1	TRBV29-1	-	TGCAGCGTTGAAGGGGGGGGGCGCCACAATGGGCAGTTCTTC	CSVEGGGRHNGQFF
TRBD2	TRBJ2-6	TRBV7-9	few	TGTGCCAGCAGCGAACTAGCGGGAGGTTTGGGGGCCAACGTCCTGACTTTC	CASSELAGGLGANVLTF
TRBD2	TRBJ2-3	TRBV29-1	-	TGCAGCGTAGACTCTAGCGGGAGAGGGTCAGATACGCAGTATTTT	CSVDSSGRGSDTQYF
TRBD1	TRBJ2-5	TRBV7-2	-	TGTGCCAGCAGTTGGACAGGGGGTATACAAGAGACCCAGTACTTC	CASSWTGGIQETQYF
-	TRBJ2-3	TRBV7-9	few	TGTGCCAGCGGCACACACTATCCAGATACGCAGTATTTT	CASGTHYPDTQYF
-	TRBJ2-5	TRBV29-1	-	TGCAGCGTTGTCTCGAAGACCCAGTACTTC	CSVVSKTQYF
-	TRBJ2-1	TRBV14	-	TGTGCCAGCAGCCAAGGTGCTGAGCAGTTCTTC	CASSQGAEQFF
-	TRBJ2-2	TRBV6-2/TRBV6-3	-	TGTGCCAGCAGTTACTCAATCATGAACACCGGGGAGCTGTTTTTT	CASSYSIMNTGELFF
-	TRBJ2-4	TRBV29-1	many	TGCAGCGTCGCAGGGAGAGCCAAAAACATTCAGTACTTC	CSVAGRAKNIQYF
TRBD1	TRBJ1-2	TRBV4-2	-	TGTGCCAGCAGCCAAGATCGGGGACAGGGGATCTATGGCTACACCTTC	CASSQDRGQGIYGYTF
TRBD1	TRBJ2-3	TRBV20-1	few	TGCAGTGCTAGTGACCGGGACAGGGGGCTTGGAGATACGCAGTATTTT	CSASDRDRGLGDTQYF
TRBD1	TRBJ2-3	TRBV12-3/TRBV12-4	-	TGTGCCAGCAGTTCCAACAGGGGAACAGATACGGAGTATTTT	CASSSNRGTDTEYF
-	TRBJ2-7	TRBV6-1	-	TGTGCCAGCAGATTTGGACCAAACCGAATCTACGAGCAGTACTTC	CASRFGPNRIYEQYF
-	TRBJ1-2	TRBV6-5	-	TGTGCCAGCAGTTACTCGATGGCGTATCAGTATGGCTACACCTTC	CASSYSMAYQYGYTF
-	TRBJ2-5	TRBV6-5	-	TGTGCCACCAGGGGCATTGGGGGGCAGTACTTC	CATRGIGGQYF
-	TRBJ2-2	TRBV9	few	TGTGCCAGCAGCGTACTGGCCGGGGAGCTGTTTTTT	CASSVLAGELFF
-	TRBJ2-3	TRBV20-1	few	TGCAGTCCCCCCCATCTTCTTAGCACAGATACGCAGTATTTT	CSPPHLLSTDTQYF